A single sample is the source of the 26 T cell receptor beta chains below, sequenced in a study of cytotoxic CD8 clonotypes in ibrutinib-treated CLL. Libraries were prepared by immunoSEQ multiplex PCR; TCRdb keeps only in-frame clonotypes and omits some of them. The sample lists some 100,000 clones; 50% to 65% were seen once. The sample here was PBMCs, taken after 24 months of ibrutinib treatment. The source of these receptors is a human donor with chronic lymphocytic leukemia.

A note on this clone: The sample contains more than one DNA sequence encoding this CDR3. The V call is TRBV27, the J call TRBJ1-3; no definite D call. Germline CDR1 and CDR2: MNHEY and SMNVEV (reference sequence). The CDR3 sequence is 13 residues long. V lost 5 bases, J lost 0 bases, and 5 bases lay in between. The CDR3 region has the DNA TGTGCCAGCAGTCCCCTCTCTGGAAACACCATATATTTT. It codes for CASSPLSGNTIYF.

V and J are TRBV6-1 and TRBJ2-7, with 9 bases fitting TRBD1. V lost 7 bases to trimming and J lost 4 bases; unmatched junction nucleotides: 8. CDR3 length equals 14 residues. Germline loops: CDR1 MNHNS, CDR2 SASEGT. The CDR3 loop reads CASTIQGASYEQYF. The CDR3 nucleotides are TGTGCCAGCACCATACAGGGGGCAAGTTACGAGCAGTACTTC.

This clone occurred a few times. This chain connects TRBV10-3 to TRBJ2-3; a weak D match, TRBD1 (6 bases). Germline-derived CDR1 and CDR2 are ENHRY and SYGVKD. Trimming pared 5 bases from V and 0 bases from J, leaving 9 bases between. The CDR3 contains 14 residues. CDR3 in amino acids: CAISRTVSTDTQYF. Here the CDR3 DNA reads TGTGCCATCAGTAGGACAGTTAGCACAGATACGCAGTATTTT.

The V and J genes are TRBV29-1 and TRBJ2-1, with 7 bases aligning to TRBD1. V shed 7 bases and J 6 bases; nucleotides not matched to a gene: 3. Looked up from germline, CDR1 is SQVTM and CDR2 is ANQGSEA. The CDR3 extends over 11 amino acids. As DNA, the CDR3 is TGCAGCGCCTCAGGGGGCAATGAGCAGTTCTTC. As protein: CSASGGNEQFF.

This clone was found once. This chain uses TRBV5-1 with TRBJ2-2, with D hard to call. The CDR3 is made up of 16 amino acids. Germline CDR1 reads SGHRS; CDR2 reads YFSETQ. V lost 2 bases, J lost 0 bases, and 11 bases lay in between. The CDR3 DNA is TGCGCCAGCAGCTTTGGTGCCAGGACGAACACCGGGGAGCTGTTTTTT. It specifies CASSFGARTNTGELFF.

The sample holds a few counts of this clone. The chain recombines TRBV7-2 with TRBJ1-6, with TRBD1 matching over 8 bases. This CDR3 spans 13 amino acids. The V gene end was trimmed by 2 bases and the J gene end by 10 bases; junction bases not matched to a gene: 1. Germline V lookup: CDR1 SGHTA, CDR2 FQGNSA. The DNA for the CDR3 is TGTGCCAGCAGCTTATCAGGGGGCTCACCCCTCCACTTT. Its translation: CASSLSGGSPLHF.

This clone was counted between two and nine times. The CDR3 DNA reads TGTGCCAGCAGGGGAGAGGACAGGACGGTGCCCCAGCATTTT. Translating it yields CASRGEDRTVPQHF. The chain links TRBV28 to TRBJ1-5; TRBD1 matches 7 bases. V was pared by 6 bases and J by 9 bases, with 11 bases of the junction left unmatched. Germline values: CDR1 MDHEN, CDR2 SYDVKM. The CDR3 totals 14 residues.

CDR3: CASSSLTGELFF. The CDR3 nucleotides are TGTGCCAGTAGTTCCCTCACCGGGGAGCTGTTTTTT. The J gene is TRBJ2-2, the V gene TRBV19; the D is unclear. This CDR3 spans 12 amino acids. V shed 5 bases and J shed 4 bases, with 5 bases lying between them. CDR1 is LNHDA, CDR2 SQIVND, per germline (reference sequence).

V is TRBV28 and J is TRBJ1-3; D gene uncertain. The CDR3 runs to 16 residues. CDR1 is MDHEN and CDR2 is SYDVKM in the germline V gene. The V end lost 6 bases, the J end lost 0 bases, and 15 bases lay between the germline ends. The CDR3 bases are TGTGCCAGCAGCAGCAGGTCTCAGTACTCTGGAAACACCATATATTTT. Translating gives CASSSRSQYSGNTIYF.

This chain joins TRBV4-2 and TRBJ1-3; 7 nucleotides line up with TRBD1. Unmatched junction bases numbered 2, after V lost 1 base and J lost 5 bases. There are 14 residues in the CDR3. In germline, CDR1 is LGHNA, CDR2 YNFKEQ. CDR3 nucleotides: TGTGCCAGCAGCCAAGGACAGGGAAGAAACACCATATATTTT. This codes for CASSQGQGRNTIYF.

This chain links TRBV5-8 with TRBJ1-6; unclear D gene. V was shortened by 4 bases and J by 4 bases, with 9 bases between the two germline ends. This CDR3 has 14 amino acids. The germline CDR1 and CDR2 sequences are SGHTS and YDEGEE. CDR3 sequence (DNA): TGTGCCAGCAGCACACCTGGGTATAATTCACCCCTCCACTTT. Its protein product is CASSTPGYNSPLHF. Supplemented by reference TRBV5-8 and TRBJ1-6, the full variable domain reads EAGVTQSPTHLIKTRGQQATLRCSPISGHTSVYWYQQALGLGLQFLLWYDEGEERNRGNFPPRFSGRQFPNYSSELNVNALELEDSALYLCASSTPGYNSPLHFGNGTRLTVT.

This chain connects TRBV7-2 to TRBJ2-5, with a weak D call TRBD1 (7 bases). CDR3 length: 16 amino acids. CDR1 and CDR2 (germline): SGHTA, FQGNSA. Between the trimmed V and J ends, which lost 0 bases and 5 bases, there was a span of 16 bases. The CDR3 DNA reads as TGTGCCAGCAGCTTAGCGGGACAGACTAGTGTGGAGACCCAGTACTTC. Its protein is CASSLAGQTSVETQYF.

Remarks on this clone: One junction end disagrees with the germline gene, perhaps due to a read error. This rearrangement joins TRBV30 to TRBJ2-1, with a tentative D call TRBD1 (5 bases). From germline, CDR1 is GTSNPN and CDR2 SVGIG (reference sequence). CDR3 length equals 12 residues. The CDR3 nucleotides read TGTGCCTGGAGTGTAGGTCGGACACCCCCAATCTTC. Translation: CAWSVGRTPPIF.

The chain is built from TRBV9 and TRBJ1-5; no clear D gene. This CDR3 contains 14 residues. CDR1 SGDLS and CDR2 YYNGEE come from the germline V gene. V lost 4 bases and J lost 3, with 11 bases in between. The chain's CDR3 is CASSLGQSNQPQHF. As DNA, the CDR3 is TGTGCCAGCAGCCTAGGGCAATCCAATCAGCCCCAGCATTTT. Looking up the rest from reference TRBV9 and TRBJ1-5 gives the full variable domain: DSGVTQTPKHLITATGQRVTLRCSPRSGDLSVYWYQQSLDQGLQFLIQYYNGEERAKGNILERFSAQQFPDLHSELNLSSLELGDSALYFCASSLGQSNQPQHFGDGTRLSIL.

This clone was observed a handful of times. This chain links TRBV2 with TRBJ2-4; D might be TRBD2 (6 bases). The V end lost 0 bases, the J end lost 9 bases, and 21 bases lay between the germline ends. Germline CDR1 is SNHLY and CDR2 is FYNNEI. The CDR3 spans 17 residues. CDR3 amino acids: CASSEAQTIAGRFIQYF. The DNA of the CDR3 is TGTGCCAGCAGTGAAGCACAGACGATTGCAGGGAGGTTCATTCAGTACTTC.

In DNA form, the CDR3 reads TGCGCCAGCAGCTTGACAGGGCTAAATGAAAAACTGTTTTTT. Translated, it gives CASSLTGLNEKLFF. This chain uses TRBV5-1 with TRBJ1-4, with a tentative D call TRBD1 (6 bases). The CDR3 totals 14 residues. Trimming cost V 1 base and J 5 bases, with 9 bases left between them. Per the germline V gene, CDR1 is SGHRS and CDR2 is YFSETQ.

CDR3 nucleotide sequence: TGTGCCAGCAGTGATGTCCGGGGAAGCTCTGGAAACACCATATATTTT. It codes for CASSDVRGSSGNTIYF. The rearrangement uses TRBV6-1 and TRBJ1-3; no reliable D call. Germline CDR1 and CDR2: MNHNS and SASEGT. The CDR3 length is 16 residues. V gave up 3 bases and J gave up 0 bases, with 12 bases separating them.

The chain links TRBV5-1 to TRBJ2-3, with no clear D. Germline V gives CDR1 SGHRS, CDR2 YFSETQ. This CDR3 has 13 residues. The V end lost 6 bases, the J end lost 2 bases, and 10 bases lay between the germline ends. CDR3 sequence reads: CASKDSNTDTQYF. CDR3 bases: TGCGCCAGCAAGGATTCAAACACAGATACGCAGTATTTT.

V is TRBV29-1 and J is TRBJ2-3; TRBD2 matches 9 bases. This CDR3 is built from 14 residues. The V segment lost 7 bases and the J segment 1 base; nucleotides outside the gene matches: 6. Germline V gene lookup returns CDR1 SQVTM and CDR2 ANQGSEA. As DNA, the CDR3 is TGCAGCGCAACCGCGGGGGGGCGCACAGATACGCAGTATTTT. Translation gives CSATAGGRTDTQYF.

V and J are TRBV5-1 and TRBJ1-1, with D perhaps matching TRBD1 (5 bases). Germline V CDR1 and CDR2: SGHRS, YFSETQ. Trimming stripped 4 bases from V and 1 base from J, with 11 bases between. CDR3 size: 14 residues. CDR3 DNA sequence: TGCGCCAGCAGCACGGGGGGTGGGAACACTGAAGCTTTCTTT. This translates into CASSTGGGNTEAFF.

Here the CDR3 reads CASSLGDGTDTQYF. In DNA, the CDR3 is TGCGCCAGCAGCTTGGGAGACGGCACAGATACGCAGTATTTT. The rearrangement joins TRBV5-1 to TRBJ2-3; D gene ambiguous. The germline CDR1 and CDR2 sequences are SGHRS and YFSETQ. Trimming took 0 bases from V and 1 from J, leaving 6 bases between them. This CDR3 is built from 14 residues.

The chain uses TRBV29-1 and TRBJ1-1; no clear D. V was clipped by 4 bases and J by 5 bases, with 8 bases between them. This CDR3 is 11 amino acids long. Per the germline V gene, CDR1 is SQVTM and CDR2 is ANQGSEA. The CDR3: CSVVVWTEAFF. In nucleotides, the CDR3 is TGCAGCGTTGTAGTTTGGACTGAAGCTTTCTTT.

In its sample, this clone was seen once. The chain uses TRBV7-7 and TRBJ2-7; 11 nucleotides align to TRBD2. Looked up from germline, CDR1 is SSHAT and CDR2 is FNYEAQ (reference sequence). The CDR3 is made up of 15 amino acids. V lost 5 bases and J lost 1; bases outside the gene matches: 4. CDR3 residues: CASSPGLAGSYEQYF. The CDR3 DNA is TGTGCCAGCAGCCCCGGACTAGCGGGTTCCTACGAGCAGTACTTC.

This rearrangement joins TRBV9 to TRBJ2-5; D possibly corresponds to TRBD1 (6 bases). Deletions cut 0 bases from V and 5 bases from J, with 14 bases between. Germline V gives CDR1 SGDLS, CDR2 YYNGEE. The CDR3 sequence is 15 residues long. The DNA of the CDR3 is TGTGCCAGCAGCGTAGCGAGGAGACAGGAGGAGACCCAGTACTTC. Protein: CASSVARRQEETQYF.

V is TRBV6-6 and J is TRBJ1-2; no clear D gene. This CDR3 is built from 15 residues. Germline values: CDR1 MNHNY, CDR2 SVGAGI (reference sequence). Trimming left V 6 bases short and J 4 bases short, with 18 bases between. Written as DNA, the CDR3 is TGTGCCAGCAGAACCCCCAGCAACCGGGGCTATGGCTACACCTTC. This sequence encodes CASRTPSNRGYGYTF.

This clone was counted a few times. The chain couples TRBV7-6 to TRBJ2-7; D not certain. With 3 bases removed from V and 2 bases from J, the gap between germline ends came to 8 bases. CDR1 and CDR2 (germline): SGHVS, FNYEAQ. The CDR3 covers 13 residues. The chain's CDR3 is CASSFGETYEQYF. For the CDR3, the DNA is TGTGCCAGCAGCTTTGGGGAAACCTACGAGCAGTACTTC.